Here is one TCR beta chain with its context. After removal of 5 bases from V and 10 bases from J, the junction contained 15 bases not matched to a gene. This CDR3 is built from 15 residues. CDR1 MDHEN and CDR2 SYDVKM come from the germline V gene. This sample is part of a study of blood T cell repertoires in COVID-19. Study in general: T cells, B-cell-depleted T cells, or PBMCs provided the cDNA or gDNA that served as material.

Here immunoSEQ multiplex PCR was the method, and the copy in TCRdb shows in-frame clones only, minus some. Of a few hundred thousand clones listed, 75% to 90% are singletons. Two negative PCRs, clearance, or symptom resolution characterized the recovered Cohort 3 donors. The source of this sequence is a woman under 40 who had recovered from COVID-19. J is TRBJ1-2 and V is TRBV28; 8 nucleotides line up with TRBD1. The sequenced material came from PBMCs or T cells enriched from blood (not recorded which). The CDR3 DNA reads as TGTGCCAGCAGTCCTTGGACAGGGCGCCCGGGAACCTACACCTTC. It codes for CASSPWTGRPGTYTF.